A single sample is the source of the 29 T cell receptor beta chains below, sequenced in a study of Graves' ophthalmopathy and Graves' hyperthyroidism. Amplification of the TCR beta CDR3 regions used RNA transcripts (as template). The authors performed first-round RT-PCR with HTBI primers and then a second-round multiplex PCR. TCRdb re-called the multiplex PCR reads with MiXCR, one entry per CDR3 protein. This repertoire shows about 1.2 million distinct CDR3 sequences, about two fifths found once; its top ten account for around 10%. The sequenced material came from peripheral blood or thyroid tissue (not recorded which). Every receptor here comes from an adult man with Graves' hyperthyroidism.

This clonotype was observed a handful of times. The V gene is TRBV24-1, the J gene TRBJ2-2; D is perhaps TRBD1 (5 bases). Germline V gene data show CDR1 as KGHDR and CDR2 as SFDVKD. Trimming pared 11 bases from V and 3 bases from J, leaving 15 bases between. This CDR3 comprises 14 residues. Here the CDR3 reads CASSWGSYTGELFF. DNA of the CDR3: TGTGCCAGCAGCTGGGGCAGCTACACCGGGGAGCTGTTTTTT.

This clonotype was counted a few times. The chain joins TRBV14 to TRBJ1-5; D possibly corresponds to TRBD1 (6 bases). The CDR3 consists of 13 residues. The germline V gene encodes CDR1 SGHDN and CDR2 FVKESK. The germline V and J ends were trimmed by 8 bases and 5 bases, with 13 bases remaining between them. The CDR3 is CASGRDNYQPQHF. The CDR3 nucleotides are TGTGCCAGCGGCCGGGACAACTATCAGCCCCAGCATTTT.

Note on this clonotype: A much larger clone sits a single nucleotide away, making a read error possible. CDR3 DNA: TGTGCCATCAGCTCAACAGGGGATGGTCGGGGTGAAGCTTTCTTT. Protein sequence: CAISSTGDGRGEAFF. This rearrangement joins TRBV7-9 to TRBJ1-1; 7 bases map to TRBD1. Germline CDR1 reads SEHNR; CDR2 reads FQNEAQ (reference sequence). The CDR3 length is 15 residues.

In this sample, this clonotype turned up many times. The chain combines TRBV9 with TRBJ1-2, with D possibly TRBD1 on 5 matching bases. Germline CDR1 reads SGDLS; CDR2 reads YYNGEE. V lost 2 bases and J lost 6, with 14 bases in between. The CDR3 spans 14 residues. The CDR3 loop is CASSVAGGSNGYTF. The CDR3 DNA reads as TGTGCCAGCAGCGTGGCTGGGGGGTCAAATGGCTACACCTTC.

Only one count was recorded for this clonotype. Being one base from a much bigger clone, this may be a read error. The genes are TRBV10-1 and TRBJ1-3; TRBD1 is a possible D gene (5 bases). V was cut by 4 bases and J by 14 bases, with 24 bases left in between. Germline lookup yields CDR1 WNHNN and CDR2 SYGVQD (reference sequence). The length of the CDR3 is 15 residues. This CDR3 is CASSARRAAGSTVYF. Here the CDR3 DNA reads TGCGCCAGCAGTGCCCGGAGGGCCGCAGGGTCGACCGTATATTTT.

The genes are TRBV20-1 and TRBJ2-5; 9 bases match TRBD1. CDR1 and CDR2 (germline): DFQATT, SNEGSKA (reference sequence). CDR3 length equals 14 residues. The V gene end was trimmed by 6 bases and the J gene end by 7 bases; junction bases not matched to a gene: 12. As DNA, the CDR3 is TGCAGTGCACAAGACAGGGGGAGGGCCGGGACCCAGTACTTC. Translated: CSAQDRGRAGTQYF.

Ten or more counts support this clonotype. The chain recombines TRBV7-8 with TRBJ2-7; 8 positions agree with TRBD2. V lost 3 bases to trimming and J lost 0 bases; unmatched junction nucleotides: 4. The germline V gene has CDR1 SGHVS and CDR2 FQNEAQ. The CDR3 has 15 amino acids. CDR3 region: CASSFREGTSYEQYF. The CDR3 nucleotides are TGTGCCAGCAGCTTTCGGGAGGGTACCTCCTACGAGCAGTACTTC.

This clonotype was seen at least ten times. The rearrangement joins TRBV6-5 to TRBJ1-1, with TRBD1 identical over 8 bases. Trimming cost V 6 bases and J 3 bases; bases outside gene matches: 9. CDR1 is MNHEY and CDR2 is SVGAGI in the germline V gene. The length of the CDR3 is 15 residues. CDR3 in amino acids: CASRGTGTWDTEAFF. CDR3 DNA sequence: TGTGCCAGCAGGGGGACAGGTACCTGGGACACTGAAGCTTTCTTT.

This chain connects TRBV29-1 to TRBJ1-2, with 10 positions matching TRBD1. V shed 6 bases, J shed 7 bases, and the junction held 8 bases outside the gene matches. The CDR3 spans 13 residues. Germline-derived CDR1 and CDR2 are SQVTM and ANQGSEA. CDR3 residues: CSVATGGAGGYTF. CDR3 coding DNA: TGCAGCGTAGCGACAGGGGGCGCAGGTGGCTACACCTTC.

This clonotype was counted many times. The CDR3 DNA sequence: TGTGCCAGCAGCGAGTGGCCGGGTGACCTTCTATTTGGCTACACCTTC. Protein sequence: CASSEWPGDLLFGYTF. J is TRBJ1-2 and V is TRBV7-2, with D hard to call. The CDR3 is 16 residues long. Between the trimmed V and J ends, which lost 5 bases and 7 bases, there was a span of 23 bases. The V gene's germline CDR1 is SGHTA and CDR2 FQGNSA.

This clonotype was detected ten times or more. The rearrangement uses TRBV5-5 and TRBJ2-5; the match to TRBD1 covers 8 bases. The CDR3 consists of 13 residues. The V gene end was trimmed by 5 bases and the J gene end by 5 bases; junction bases not matched to a gene: 5. Germline loops: CDR1 SGHKS, CDR2 YYEKEE (reference sequence). CDR3: CASRPTGVETQYF. The CDR3 nucleotides are TGTGCCAGCAGGCCGACAGGGGTGGAGACCCAGTACTTC.

J is TRBJ1-5 and V is TRBV7-8, with TRBD1 identical over 10 bases. V trimming: 5 bases; J trimming: 4 bases; junction bases outside the gene matches: 11. Per the germline V gene, CDR1 is SGHVS and CDR2 is FQNEAQ. CDR3 length equals 17 residues. The CDR3 DNA follows: TGTGCCAGCAGCCAGGGACAGGGGACTGGAGGAAATCAGCCCCAGCATTTT. It specifies CASSQGQGTGGNQPQHF.

The table lists this clonotype with many counts. J is TRBJ1-5 and V is TRBV20-1; D not resolved. Germline V CDR1 and CDR2: DFQATT, SNEGSKA (reference sequence). The CDR3 loop spans 13 amino acids. V was pared by 3 bases and J by 0 bases, with 6 bases between. The DNA for the CDR3 is TGCAGTGCTAGTAGGAGTAGCAATCAGCCCCAGCATTTT. Translating it yields CSASRSSNQPQHF.

This chain joins TRBV29-1 and TRBJ2-7, with D perhaps matching TRBD1 or TRBD2 (6 bases each). The CDR3 loop spans 15 amino acids. The ends were cut back, 4 bases at V and 0 bases at J, with 16 bases in the middle. The germline gives CDR1 SQVTM, CDR2 ANQGSEA. In DNA, the CDR3 is TGCAGCGTTGCCGCTTGGGGGGCCCGCTCCTACGAGCAGTACTTC. Translating gives CSVAAWGARSYEQYF.

This chain connects TRBV10-3 to TRBJ1-5, with 8 bases fitting TRBD1. Germline V gene sequence: CDR1 ENHRY, CDR2 SYGVKD. The junction had 11 bases not matched to a gene; V was cut back by 10 bases and J by 3 bases. The CDR3 is made up of 15 amino acids. The CDR3 sequence: CATPEDRDLNQPQHF. The CDR3 region has the DNA TGTGCCACCCCTGAGGACAGGGACCTCAATCAGCCCCAGCATTTT.

In its sample, this clonotype was seen many times. At one end the junction does not follow the germline gene, possibly because of a read error. V is TRBV10-3 and J is TRBJ1-4; D uncertain. Germline CDR1 is ENHRY and CDR2 is SYGVKD. The CDR3 consists of 13 residues. CDR3 sequence: CAISDLTTSAQAF. As DNA, the CDR3 is TGTGCCATCAGTGACCTTACTACATCAGCTCAAGCTTTT.

This chain uses TRBV20-1 with TRBJ1-2; 9 bases agree with TRBD1. Germline CDR1 DFQATT, CDR2 SNEGSKA (reference sequence). CDR3 size: 16 residues. V shed 3 bases and J 0 bases; nucleotides not matched to a gene: 8. The DNA for the CDR3 is TGCAGTGCTAGGGTACAGGGGGCCCGGGCTAACTATGGCTACACCTTC. Translated, it gives CSARVQGARANYGYTF.

This clonotype was picked up a small number of times. The genes are TRBV10-3 and TRBJ1-2; TRBD1 aligns across 9 bases. The CDR3 loop spans 14 amino acids. Germline values: CDR1 ENHRY, CDR2 SYGVKD. The V gene end was trimmed by 6 bases and the J gene end by 6 bases; junction bases not matched to a gene: 8. DNA of the CDR3: TGTGCCATCAGCCGCGGGGACAGGGCGGATGGCTACACCTTC. Its translation: CAISRGDRADGYTF.

V usage is TRBV20-1 and J usage is TRBJ1-5; 9 bases line up with TRBD1. CDR1 and CDR2 from the germline V gene are DFQATT and SNEGSKA (reference sequence). This CDR3 has 19 amino acids. The J segment lost 0 bases and the V segment lost 3 bases, leaving 15 bases of the junction unmatched. CDR3 DNA sequence: TGCAGTGCTAGCCGACACCGACTACGACAGGGGGTTAGCAATCAGCCCCAGCATTTT. Translated: CSASRHRLRQGVSNQPQHF.

The rearrangement joins TRBV20-1 to TRBJ1-6; 8 bases map to TRBD1. CDR1 and CDR2 from the germline V gene are DFQATT and SNEGSKA (reference sequence). The V segment lost 2 bases and the J segment 7 bases; nucleotides outside the gene matches: 7. The CDR3 sequence is 15 residues long. The CDR3 region has the DNA TGCAGTGCTAGAAAGGGACAGGATTCAAATTCACCCCTCCACTTT. As protein: CSARKGQDSNSPLHF.

The chain has TRBV20-1 and TRBJ2-2; possible D gene TRBD1, 6 bases. The CDR3 spans 14 residues. The V end was cut by 6 bases, the J end by 5 bases, with 16 bases between. The V gene's germline CDR1 is DFQATT and CDR2 SNEGSKA (reference sequence). CDR3 sequence: CSAPPGHITGELFF. In DNA form, the CDR3 reads TGCAGTGCCCCCCCGGGACACATTACCGGGGAGCTGTTTTTT.

The gene calls are TRBV5-1 and TRBJ2-7, with TRBD2 matching over 7 bases. Germline CDR1 and CDR2: SGHRS and YFSETQ. The CDR3 is made up of 16 amino acids. The V and J ends lost 0 bases and 2 bases, in that order; junction bases with no gene match: 8. The CDR3 loop reads CASSLVASGLPYEQYF. The CDR3 coding sequence is TGCGCCAGCAGCTTGGTGGCTAGCGGCCTCCCCTACGAGCAGTACTTC.

This clonotype was found many times. The chain combines TRBV25-1 with TRBJ2-5; D gene uncertain. Trimming stripped 1 base from V and 2 bases from J, with 11 bases between. Germline V gene data show CDR1 as MGHDK and CDR2 as SYGVNS. This CDR3 has 15 residues. The CDR3 DNA reads TGTGCCAGCAGTGAATCGGAAGGGTGGCAAGAGACCCAGTACTTC. Protein product: CASSESEGWQETQYF.

There are many counts of this clonotype. CDR3 region: CASSPAVETEAFF. The CDR3, as DNA: TGTGCCAGCAGCCCCGCAGTCGAGACTGAAGCTTTCTTT. J is TRBJ1-1 and V is TRBV5-8; D unresolved. The CDR3 consists of 13 residues. Germline loops: CDR1 SGHTS, CDR2 YDEGEE. The ends were cut back, 4 bases at V and 5 bases at J, with 12 bases in the middle.

The rearrangement joins TRBV29-1 to TRBJ2-7; 10 bases agree with TRBD1. The CDR3 extends over 14 amino acids. CDR1 is SQVTM, CDR2 ANQGSEA, per germline. V shed 7 bases and J 4 bases; nucleotides not matched to a gene: 10. CDR3 nucleotide sequence: TGCAGCGCTAGGACAGGGGGAACAGTGTACGAGCAGTACTTC. Its protein is CSARTGGTVYEQYF.

The chain links TRBV10-2 to TRBJ1-6; 9 nucleotides line up with TRBD1. The CDR3 consists of 16 residues. Germline V gene lookup returns CDR1 WSHSY and CDR2 SAAADI. V lost 3 bases to trimming and J lost 7 bases; unmatched junction nucleotides: 7. CDR3 sequence reads: CASSDATGTGNSPLHF. The CDR3 nucleotides read TGCGCCAGCAGTGACGCAACCGGGACAGGGAATTCACCCCTCCACTTT.

This clonotype came up many times. V usage is TRBV7-8 and J usage is TRBJ1-6, with 8 bases fitting TRBD1. CDR1 SGHVS and CDR2 FQNEAQ come from the germline V gene. The CDR3 is 18 residues long. The V segment lost 3 bases and the J segment 9 bases; nucleotides outside the gene matches: 16. In nucleotides, the CDR3 is TGTGCCAGCAGCTTCCTAACGGACATTTGGACAGGGCGTTCACCCCTCCACTTT. It specifies CASSFLTDIWTGRSPLHF.

This clonotype was recorded at least ten times. This chain uses TRBV7-9 with TRBJ2-5, with D maybe TRBD1 (6 bases). The CDR3 runs 15 residues. V was shortened by 3 bases and J by 0 bases, with 11 bases between the two germline ends. Germline V gene lookup returns CDR1 SEHNR and CDR2 FQNEAQ (reference sequence). The CDR3 loop is CASSFGDTDQETQYF. The CDR3 nucleotides are TGTGCCAGCAGCTTTGGGGACACGGACCAAGAGACCCAGTACTTC.

This rearrangement joins TRBV19 to TRBJ2-5, with D perhaps matching TRBD1 (5 bases). V shed 7 bases and J shed 3 bases, with 18 bases lying between them. This CDR3 has 15 residues. Germline loops: CDR1 LNHDA, CDR2 SQIVND (reference sequence). The CDR3 nucleotides read TGTGCCAGTATTGGACAAACCTGGGAAAAAGAGACCCAGTACTTC. Its protein is CASIGQTWEKETQYF.